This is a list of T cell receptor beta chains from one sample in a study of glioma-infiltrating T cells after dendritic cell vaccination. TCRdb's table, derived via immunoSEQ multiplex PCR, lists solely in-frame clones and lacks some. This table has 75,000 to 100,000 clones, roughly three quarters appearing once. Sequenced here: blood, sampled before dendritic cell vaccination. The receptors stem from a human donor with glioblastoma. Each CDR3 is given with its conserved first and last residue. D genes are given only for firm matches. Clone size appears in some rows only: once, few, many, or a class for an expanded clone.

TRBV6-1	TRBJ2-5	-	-	TGTGCCAGCAGTGAAGGGGGAAAGCGGGAGACCCAGTACTTC	CASSEGGKRETQYF
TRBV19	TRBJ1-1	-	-	TGTGCCAGTAGCCGTCGGGTCAGCGGGGGGAACACTGAAGCTTTCTTT	CASSRRVSGGNTEAFF
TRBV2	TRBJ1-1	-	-	TGTGCCAGCAGTGAGAAGCAGGCGCTCTTTGAAGCTTTCTTT	CASSEKQALFEAFF
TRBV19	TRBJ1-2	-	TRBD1	TGTGCCAGTAGTGTAGACAGGGACTATGGCTACACCTTC	CASSVDRDYGYTF
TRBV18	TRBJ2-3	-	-	TGTGCCAGCTCACCCCCCACTAGTTTCACCGATACGCAGTATTTT	CASSPPTSFTDTQYF
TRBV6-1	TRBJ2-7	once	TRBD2	TGTGCCAGCAGTGTGTCTAGCGGGGTCCTCTACGAGCAGTACTTC	CASSVSSGVLYEQYF
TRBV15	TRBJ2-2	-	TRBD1	TGTGCCACCAGCAGAGATTACGGACAGGGAATCGGGGAGCTGTTTTTT	CATSRDYGQGIGELFF
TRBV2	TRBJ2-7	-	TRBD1	TGTGCCAGCAGGGAATGGACAGGGGGCGTAAGCCAGTACTTC	CASREWTGGVSQYF
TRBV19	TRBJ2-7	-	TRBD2	TGTGCCAGTAGTAACCTCGGCGGGGGCTACGAGCAGTACTTC	CASSNLGGGYEQYF
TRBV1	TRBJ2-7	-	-	TGCACCAGCAGCCCCCACGGGCTAGCGGGGGACACATACGAGCAGTACTTC	CTSSPHGLAGDTYEQYF
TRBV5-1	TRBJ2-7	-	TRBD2	TGCGCCAGCAGCCTGGAGGGACTAGCGCGGATCTACGAGCAGTACTTC	CASSLEGLARIYEQYF
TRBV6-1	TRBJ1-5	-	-	TGTGCCAGCAGTGAACTGGGAGACCAGCCCCAGCATTTT	CASSELGDQPQHF
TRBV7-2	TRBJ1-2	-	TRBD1	TGTGCCAGCAGCTTTCTTACAGGGGAAGGCTACACCTTC	CASSFLTGEGYTF
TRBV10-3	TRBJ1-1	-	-	TGTGCCATCAGTGCCTCTGGGGGGGTGAACACTGAAGCTTTCTTT	CAISASGGVNTEAFF
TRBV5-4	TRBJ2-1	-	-	TGTGCCAGCAGCTTGGGGGGAGGTAGAGCCAATGAGCAGTTCTTC	CASSLGGGRANEQFF
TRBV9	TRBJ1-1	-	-	TGTGCCAGCAGCGTAGAATCCTCGGGTCACACTGAAGCTTTCTTT	CASSVESSGHTEAFF
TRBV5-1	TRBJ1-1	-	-	TGCGCCAGCAATCGGGGGATGAACACTGAAGCTTTCTTT	CASNRGMNTEAFF